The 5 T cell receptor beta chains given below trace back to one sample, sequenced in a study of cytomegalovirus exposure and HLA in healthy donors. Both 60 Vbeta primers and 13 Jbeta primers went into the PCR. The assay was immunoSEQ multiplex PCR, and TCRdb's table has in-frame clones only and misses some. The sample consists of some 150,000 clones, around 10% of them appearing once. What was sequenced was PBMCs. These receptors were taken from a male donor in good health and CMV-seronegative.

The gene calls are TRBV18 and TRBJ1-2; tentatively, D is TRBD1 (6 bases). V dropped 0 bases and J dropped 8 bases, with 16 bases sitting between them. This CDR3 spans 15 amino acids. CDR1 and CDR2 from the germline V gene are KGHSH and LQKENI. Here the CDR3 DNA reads TGTGCCAGCTCACCACCTTCAGGGGACGTGTTCGGCTACACCTTC. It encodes CASSPPSGDVFGYTF. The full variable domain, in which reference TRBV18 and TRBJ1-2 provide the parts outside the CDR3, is NAGVMQNPRHLVRRRGQEARLRCSPMKGHSHVYWYRQLPEEGLKFMVYLQKENIIDESGMPKERFSAEFPKEGPSILRIQQVVRGDSAAYFCASSPPSGDVFGYTFGSGTRLTVV.

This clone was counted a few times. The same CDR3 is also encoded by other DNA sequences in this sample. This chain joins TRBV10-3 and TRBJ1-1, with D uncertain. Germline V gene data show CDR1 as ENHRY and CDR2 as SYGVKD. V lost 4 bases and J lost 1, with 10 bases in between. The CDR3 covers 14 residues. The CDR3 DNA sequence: TGTGCCATCAGTGGTGGGCTTCAGAACACTGAAGCTTTCTTT. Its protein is CAISGGLQNTEAFF.

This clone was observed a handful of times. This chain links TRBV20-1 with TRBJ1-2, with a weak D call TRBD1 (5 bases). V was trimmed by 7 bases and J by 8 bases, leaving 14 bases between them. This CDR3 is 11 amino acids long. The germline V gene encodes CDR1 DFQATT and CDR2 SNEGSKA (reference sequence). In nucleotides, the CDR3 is TGCAGTGTTCCCAGGGTGGAGGGCTACACCTTC. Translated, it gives CSVPRVEGYTF.

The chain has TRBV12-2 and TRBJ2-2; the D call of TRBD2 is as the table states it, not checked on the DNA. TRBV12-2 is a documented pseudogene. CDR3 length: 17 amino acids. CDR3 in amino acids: CASRLKTSDQDTGELFF. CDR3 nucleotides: TGTGCAAGTCGCCTAAAAACTAGCGACCAAGACACCGGGGAGCTGTTTTTT.

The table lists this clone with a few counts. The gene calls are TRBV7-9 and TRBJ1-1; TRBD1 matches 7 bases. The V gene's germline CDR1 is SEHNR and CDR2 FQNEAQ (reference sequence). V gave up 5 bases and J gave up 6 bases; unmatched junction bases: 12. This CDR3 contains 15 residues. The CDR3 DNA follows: TGTGCCAGCAGCATCCGGACAGGTAGTAATCCTGAAGCTTTCTTT. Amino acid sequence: CASSIRTGSNPEAFF.